The 29 T cell receptor beta chains reported below all come from one sample, sequenced in a study of blood T cells in healthy people across ages. It was with a sample-barcoded 5' primer and a J-beta primer mix that a second PCR of roughly 7 to 12 cycles was run. TCRdb passed the 5' RACE reads through MiXCR, listing each CDR3 protein once. Of about 640,000 distinct CDR3 sequences in the sample, approximately 50% are singletons; the top ten hold over 30%. The sequenced sample consisted of blood. These receptors all stem from a man in his sixties in good health.

The rearrangement uses TRBV5-1 and TRBJ2-7, with 11 bases fitting TRBD1. Germline V gene data show CDR1 as SGHRS and CDR2 as YFSETQ. V shed 10 bases and J 1 base; nucleotides not matched to a gene: 13. The CDR3 is made up of 16 amino acids. CDR3 bases: TGCGCCGGAAGACACGGGACAGGGGGGGCGTCCTACGAGCAGTACTTC. Its protein product is CAGRHGTGGASYEQYF.

A note on this clonotype: One junction end disagrees with the germline gene, perhaps due to a read error. The rearrangement joins TRBV5-4 to TRBJ2-2; TRBD2 might be the D (6 bases). The CDR3 is 14 residues long. Per germline, CDR1 SGHNT and CDR2 YYREEE (reference sequence). The CDR3 loop is CASTQGGGTRELFF. The CDR3 bases are TGTGCCAGCACTCAGGGAGGCGGCACCAGGGAGCTGTTTTTT.

This clonotype showed up just a few times. This sequence joins TRBV5-5 and TRBJ2-5, with no clear D. With 4 bases removed from V and 1 base from J, the gap between germline ends came to 11 bases. Germline lookup yields CDR1 SGHKS and CDR2 YYEKEE (reference sequence). The CDR3 is 14 residues long. The CDR3 bases are TGTGCCAGCAGCAGCTTAGTTGGCCAAGAGACCCAGTACTTC. This sequence encodes CASSSLVGQETQYF.

This clonotype came up a few times. The J gene is TRBJ2-3, the V gene TRBV12-3 or TRBV12-4, with D tentatively TRBD2 (5 bases). Trimming pared 5 bases from V and 6 bases from J, leaving 12 bases between. The CDR3 covers 13 residues. In DNA, the CDR3 is TGTGCCAGCAGTGTCGGTGGGGAGGATACGCAGTATTTT. It translates to CASSVGGEDTQYF.

This chain uses TRBV7-2 with TRBJ1-6; D call uncertain. The germline V gene has CDR1 SGHTA and CDR2 FQGNSA. The V gene lost 1 base and the J gene lost 7 bases, with 5 bases spanning the gap. The length of the CDR3 is 13 residues. The CDR3 DNA is TGTGCCAGCAGCTTAGTCTGGAATTCACCCCTCCACTTT. Residues: CASSLVWNSPLHF.

The gene calls are TRBV20-1 and TRBJ2-3; weak D call: TRBD1 (6 bases). The CDR3 has 13 residues. Germline V lookup: CDR1 DFQATT, CDR2 SNEGSKA (reference sequence). Trimming took off 0 bases at V and 6 bases at J, with 10 bases between the two ends. CDR3 amino acids: CSARDPQGDTQYF. CDR3 DNA sequence: TGCAGTGCTAGAGATCCCCAGGGGGATACGCAGTATTTT.

This clonotype occurred once. The chain uses TRBV28 and TRBJ2-5; D is undetermined. The germline V gene has CDR1 MDHEN and CDR2 SYDVKM. V lost 4 bases to trimming and J lost 11 bases, with 14 bases between them. The CDR3 covers 12 residues. The DNA of the CDR3 is TGTGCCAGCAGTTACAGATTCAATGAGCAGTACTTC. This sequence encodes CASSYRFNEQYF.

The genes are TRBV20-1 and TRBJ2-1; 9 bases are a match to TRBD1. The CDR3 contains 15 residues. Losses at the gene ends were 3 bases for V and 3 bases for J; bases not matched to a gene: 6. CDR1 is DFQATT, CDR2 SNEGSKA, per germline (reference sequence). Here the CDR3 reads CSARADRGIYNEQFF. The CDR3 region has the DNA TGCAGTGCTAGGGCGGACAGGGGAATCTACAATGAGCAGTTCTTC.

The chain uses TRBV6-2 or TRBV6-3 and TRBJ1-1, with 11 bases fitting TRBD1. This CDR3 region has 15 residues. Germline V gives CDR1 MNHEY, CDR2 SVGEGT. After removal of 6 bases from V and 5 bases from J, the junction contained 8 bases not matched to a gene. The CDR3 protein is CASRTRTGGETEAFF. The DNA for the CDR3 is TGTGCCAGCAGAACTCGGACAGGGGGCGAGACTGAAGCTTTCTTT.

The chain has TRBV20-1 and TRBJ2-7; D unresolved. Germline V lookup: CDR1 DFQATT, CDR2 SNEGSKA (reference sequence). This CDR3 has 14 residues. CDR3 coding DNA: TGCACTGTTAGTTCCCCCGTGGCGAGGAGTGAGCAGTACTTC. Translating gives CTVSSPVARSEQYF.

This clonotype was picked up one time. The V and J genes are TRBV4-3 and TRBJ1-6; D call uncertain. Germline loops: CDR1 LGHNA, CDR2 YSLEER. This CDR3 has 16 residues. Trimming took 0 bases from V and 2 from J, leaving 8 bases between them. The CDR3 nucleotides are TGCGCCAGCAGCCAAGATCGGGCGGCCTATAATTCACCCCTCCACTTT. Protein product: CASSQDRAAYNSPLHF.

The chain combines TRBV28 with TRBJ2-7, with 7 bases that match TRBD1. This CDR3 contains 12 residues. V trimming: 4 bases; J trimming: 5 bases; junction bases outside the gene matches: 2. In germline, CDR1 is MDHEN, CDR2 SYDVKM. Here the CDR3 reads CASSSGTDEQYF. The CDR3 DNA is TGTGCCAGCAGTTCAGGGACAGACGAGCAGTACTTC.

The chain employs TRBV27 and TRBJ2-3; 13 bases agree with TRBD2. The CDR3 covers 14 residues. Per the germline V gene, CDR1 is MNHEY and CDR2 is SMNVEV (reference sequence). The V segment lost 4 bases and the J segment 11 bases; nucleotides outside the gene matches: 6. This chain's CDR3 is CASSSGTSGAKQYF. Written as DNA, the CDR3 is TGTGCCAGCAGTTCCGGGACTAGCGGGGCAAAGCAGTATTTT.

In this sample, this clonotype turned up a few times. The chain employs TRBV20-1 and TRBJ2-7; 7 nucleotides match TRBD2. Germline CDR1 reads DFQATT; CDR2 reads SNEGSKA (reference sequence). The CDR3 runs to 14 residues. V lost 2 bases to trimming and J lost 0 bases; unmatched junction nucleotides: 4. CDR3 protein: CSARPGGNSYEQYF. The CDR3 DNA follows: TGCAGTGCTAGACCGGGGGGTAACTCCTACGAGCAGTACTTC.

This clonotype has at least ten counts. The chain employs TRBV20-1 and TRBJ1-2; D may be TRBD1 (5 bases). The CDR3 loop spans 15 amino acids. The germline CDR1 and CDR2 sequences are DFQATT and SNEGSKA (reference sequence). V shed 3 bases and J shed 5 bases, with 19 bases lying between them. CDR3 residues: CSARGTGGAEYGYTF. CDR3 coding DNA: TGCAGTGCTAGGGGTACGGGAGGGGCTGAGTATGGCTACACCTTC.

The chain employs TRBV27 and TRBJ2-1; tentatively, D is TRBD1 or TRBD2 (6 bases each). The CDR3 has 20 residues. CDR1 is MNHEY, CDR2 SMNVEV, per germline (reference sequence). V lost 5 bases and J 3 bases, leaving 29 bases between the germline ends. The CDR3 DNA follows: TGTGCCAGCAGTCCCCGCGCCGTGGTTTTCCCCGGGGGCCTCTACAATGAGCAGTTCTTC. Translation gives CASSPRAVVFPGGLYNEQFF.

To note about this clonotype: One junction end does not reproduce the germline sequence, and a read error may be involved. The rearrangement uses TRBV12-3 or TRBV12-4 and TRBJ2-3; 7 nucleotides agree with TRBD1. The CDR3 totals 15 residues. This CDR3 is CASSSGTVSTDTQYF. CDR3 coding DNA: TGTGCCAGCAGCTCCGGGACAGTGAGCACGGATACGCAGTATTTT.

In this sample, this clonotype turned up a few times. In nucleotides, the CDR3 is TGCAGTGCTAGTCTGGGCGGGGGAAACTCCTACGAGCAGTACTTC. Its translation is CSASLGGGNSYEQYF. V is TRBV20-1 and J is TRBJ2-7; 7 nucleotides line up with TRBD2. The CDR3 is 15 residues long. With 3 bases clipped from V and 0 bases from J, the junction kept 8 bases outside the gene matches. CDR1 and CDR2 (germline): DFQATT, SNEGSKA (reference sequence).

The rearrangement joins TRBV7-8 to TRBJ2-5; TRBD2 agrees at 7 bases. Per germline, CDR1 SGHVS and CDR2 FQNEAQ. The CDR3 runs to 17 residues. V gave up 6 bases and J gave up 14 bases; unmatched junction bases: 27. CDR3 in amino acids: CASSWRDRGGGYNEHYF. The CDR3 region has the DNA TGTGCCAGCAGTTGGAGGGACCGCGGGGGTGGGTACAATGAGCATTACTTC.

The CDR3 DNA reads TGCGCCAGCAGCTCCGACCCGGGTCCTCAATACGAGCAGTACTTC. Protein product: CASSSDPGPQYEQYF. The rearrangement uses TRBV5-1 and TRBJ2-7; D is ambiguous. V lost 3 bases and J 4 bases, leaving 17 bases between the germline ends. The V gene's germline CDR1 is SGHRS and CDR2 YFSETQ. The CDR3 spans 15 residues. Using reference TRBV5-1 and TRBJ2-7 for the parts outside the CDR3, the full variable domain is KAGVTQTPRYLIKTRGQQVTLSCSPISGHRSVSWYQQTPGQGLQFLFEYFSETQRNKGNFPGRFSGRQFSNSRSEMNVSTLELGDSALYLCASSSDPGPQYEQYFGPGTRLTVT.

This sequence joins TRBV5-1 and TRBJ1-2, with D possibly matching TRBD1 (5 bases). The ends were cut back, 1 base at V and 8 bases at J, with 21 bases in the middle. CDR1 is SGHRS and CDR2 is YFSETQ in the germline V gene. CDR3 size: 16 residues. CDR3 nucleotides: TGCGCCAGCAGCTTGTCGGTAATGCGGCAGGGCGACGGCTACACCTTC. As protein: CASSLSVMRQGDGYTF.

This chain links TRBV5-1 with TRBJ2-5; D perhaps matches TRBD2 (7 bases). Germline CDR1 SGHRS, CDR2 YFSETQ. The CDR3 has 17 amino acids. The V end lost 5 bases, the J end lost 0 bases, and 20 bases lay between the germline ends. The CDR3 protein is CASSPAGGPGYQETQYF. Here the CDR3 DNA reads TGCGCCAGCAGTCCGGCCGGGGGGCCAGGGTACCAAGAGACCCAGTACTTC.

J is TRBJ2-5 and V is TRBV5-1; D is possibly TRBD1 or TRBD2 (6 bases each). Germline lookup yields CDR1 SGHRS and CDR2 YFSETQ. The CDR3 is 15 amino acids. Trimming removed 4 bases from V and 1 base from J, with 14 bases in between. The CDR3 DNA is TGCGCCAGCAGCGGGGGGACATTCAGCCAAGAGACCCAGTACTTC. Protein product: CASSGGTFSQETQYF.

The chain carries TRBV20-1 and TRBJ2-3; 9 nucleotides line up with TRBD2. The J segment lost 2 bases and the V segment lost 5 bases, leaving 5 bases of the junction unmatched. This CDR3 contains 14 residues. The germline V gene has CDR1 DFQATT and CDR2 SNEGSKA (reference sequence). As DNA, the CDR3 is TGCAGTGCTCCCGGGACTAGCCCCACAGATACGCAGTATTTT. It yields the protein CSAPGTSPTDTQYF.

This clonotype was counted a few times. The genes are TRBV12-3 or TRBV12-4 and TRBJ2-1; TRBD2 matches at 12 bases. The trim removed 4 bases at V and 10 bases at J, leaving 5 bases unmatched. This CDR3 spans 14 amino acids. In DNA, the CDR3 is TGTGCCAGCAGTTCTAGCGGGGGGGCCGGGGAGCAGTTCTTC. Protein product: CASSSSGGAGEQFF.

This clonotype occurred once. This rearrangement joins TRBV7-2 to TRBJ1-5, with TRBD1 as a possible D gene (6 bases). Germline CDR1 reads SGHTA; CDR2 reads FQGNSA. V lost 5 bases to trimming and J lost 6 bases, with 11 bases between them. This CDR3 is 13 amino acids long. CDR3 nucleotide sequence: TGTGCCAGCAGCCGGCCAGGGGTTCAGCCCCAGCATTTT. Its translation: CASSRPGVQPQHF.

The rearrangement uses TRBV5-1 and TRBJ1-2; the D gene is possibly TRBD1 (5 bases). Per the germline V gene, CDR1 is SGHRS and CDR2 is YFSETQ. The CDR3 runs to 14 residues. Trimming removed 8 bases from V and 0 bases from J, with 14 bases in between. The CDR3 reads CASTSGGTNYGYTF. The CDR3 coding sequence is TGCGCCAGTACCAGCGGGGGGACTAACTATGGCTACACCTTC.

The V and J genes are TRBV20-1 and TRBJ1-5, with a possible D match to TRBD1 (5 bases). V was cut by 3 bases and J by 3 bases, with 12 bases left in between. CDR1 and CDR2 from the germline V gene are DFQATT and SNEGSKA (reference sequence). This CDR3 spans 14 amino acids. The CDR3 spells CSASGQRVNQPQHF. The CDR3 coding sequence is TGCAGTGCTAGTGGACAAAGGGTCAATCAGCCCCAGCATTTT.

The rearrangement links TRBV7-9 to TRBJ1-2; D call uncertain. Trimming took 3 bases from V and 5 from J, leaving 10 bases between them. The CDR3 runs to 13 residues. The germline V gene encodes CDR1 SEHNR and CDR2 FQNEAQ (reference sequence). As DNA, the CDR3 is TGTGCCAGCAGCTTGACCAGGTCTTATGGCTACACCTTC. It yields the protein CASSLTRSYGYTF. The variable domain in full, with the rest retrieved from reference TRBV7-9 and TRBJ1-2, is DTGVSQNPRHKITKRGQNVTFRCDPISEHNRLYWYRQTLGQGPEFLTYFQNEAQLEKSRLLSDRFSAERPKGSFSTLEIQRTEQGDSAMYLCASSLTRSYGYTFGSGTRLTVV.